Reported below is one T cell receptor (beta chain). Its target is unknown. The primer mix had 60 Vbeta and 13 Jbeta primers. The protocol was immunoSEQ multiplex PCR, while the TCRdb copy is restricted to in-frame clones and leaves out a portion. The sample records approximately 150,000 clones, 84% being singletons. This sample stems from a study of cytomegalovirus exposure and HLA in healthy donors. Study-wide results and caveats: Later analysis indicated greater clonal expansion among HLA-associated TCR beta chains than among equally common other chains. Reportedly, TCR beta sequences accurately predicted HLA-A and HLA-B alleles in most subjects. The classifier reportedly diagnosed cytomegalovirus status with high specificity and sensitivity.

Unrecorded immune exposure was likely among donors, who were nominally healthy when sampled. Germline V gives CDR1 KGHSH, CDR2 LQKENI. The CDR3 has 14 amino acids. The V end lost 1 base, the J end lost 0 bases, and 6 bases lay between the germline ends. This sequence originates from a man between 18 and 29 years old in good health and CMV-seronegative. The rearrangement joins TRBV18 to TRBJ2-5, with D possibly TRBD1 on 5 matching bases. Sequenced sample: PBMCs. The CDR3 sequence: CASSPQGYQETQYF. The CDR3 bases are TGTGCCAGCTCACCACAGGGGTACCAAGAGACCCAGTACTTC.